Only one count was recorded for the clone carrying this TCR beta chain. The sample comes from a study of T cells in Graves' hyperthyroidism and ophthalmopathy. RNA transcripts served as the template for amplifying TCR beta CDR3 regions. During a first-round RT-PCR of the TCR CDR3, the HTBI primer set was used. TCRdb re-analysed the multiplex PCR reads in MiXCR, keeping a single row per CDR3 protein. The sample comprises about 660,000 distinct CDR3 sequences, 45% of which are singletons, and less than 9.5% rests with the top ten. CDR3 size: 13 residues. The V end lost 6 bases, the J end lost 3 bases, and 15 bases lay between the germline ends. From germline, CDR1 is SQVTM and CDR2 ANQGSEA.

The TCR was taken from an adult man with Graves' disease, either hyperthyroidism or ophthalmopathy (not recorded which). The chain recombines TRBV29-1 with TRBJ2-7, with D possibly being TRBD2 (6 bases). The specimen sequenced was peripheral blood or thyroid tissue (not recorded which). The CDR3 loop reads CSVSGTDNYEQYF. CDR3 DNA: TGCAGCGTCTCCGGGACTGACAACTACGAGCAGTACTTC.